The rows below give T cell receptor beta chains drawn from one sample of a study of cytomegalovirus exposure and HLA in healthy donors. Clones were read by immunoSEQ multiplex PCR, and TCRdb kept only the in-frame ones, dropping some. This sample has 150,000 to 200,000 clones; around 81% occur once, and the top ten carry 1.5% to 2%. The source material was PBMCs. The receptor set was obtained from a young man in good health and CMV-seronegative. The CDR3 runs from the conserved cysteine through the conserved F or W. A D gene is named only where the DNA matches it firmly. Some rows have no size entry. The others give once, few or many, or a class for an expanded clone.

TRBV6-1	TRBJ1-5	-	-	TGTGCCAGCAGTGAAGGATGGGCTTGGAATCAGCCCCAGCATTTT	CASSEGWAWNQPQHF
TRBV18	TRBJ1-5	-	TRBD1	TGTGCCAGCTCACGAACAGGGGGCTTGAATCAGCCCCAGCATTTT	CASSRTGGLNQPQHF
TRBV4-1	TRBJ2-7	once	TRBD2	TGCGCCAGCAGCCAAGGGGGACTAGCGGGAGGGCCTTACGACGAGCAGTACTTC	CASSQGGLAGGPYDEQYF
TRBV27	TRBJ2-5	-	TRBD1	TGTGCCAGCAGTACAACCGGGACAGGGCAAGGTTTGGGAGAGACCCAGTACTTC	CASSTTGTGQGLGETQYF
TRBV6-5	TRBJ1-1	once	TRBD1	TGTGCCAGCAGTTACGGGGACAGGAACACTGAAGCTTTCTTT	CASSYGDRNTEAFF
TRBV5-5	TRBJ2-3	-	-	TGTGCCAGCAGCTTGAGTCCAGGCAGCACAGATACGCAGTATTTT	CASSLSPGSTDTQYF
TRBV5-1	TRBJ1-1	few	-	TGCGCCAGCAGCAAGACTTCGGAGAGGGCTTTCTTT	CASSKTSERAFF
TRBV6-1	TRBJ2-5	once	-	TGTGCCAGCAGTGTTTTCGCGGTAGGAGAGACCCAGTACTTC	CASSVFAVGETQYF
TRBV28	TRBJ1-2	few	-	TGTGCCAGCAGTTCCCCCTACGGGGACTACACCTTC	CASSSPYGDYTF
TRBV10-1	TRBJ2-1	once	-	TGCGCCAGCAGTGGTAGACAGGACAATGAGCAGTTCTTC	CASSGRQDNEQFF
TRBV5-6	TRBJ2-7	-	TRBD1	TGTGCCAGCAGCTTGGTTCGGACAGGGGAAGGGGGCGAGCAGTACTTC	CASSLVRTGEGGEQYF
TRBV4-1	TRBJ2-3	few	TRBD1	TGCGCCAGCAGCCATCCGGGACAGGGTAGTAATACGCAGTATTTT	CASSHPGQGSNTQYF
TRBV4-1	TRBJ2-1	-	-	TGCGCCAGCAGCCATCCGCAGCGGGACAATGAGCAGTTCTTC	CASSHPQRDNEQFF
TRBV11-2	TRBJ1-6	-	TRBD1	TGTGCCAGCAGCACGGGACAGGCTTTTTTAGGTTCACCCCTCCACTTT	CASSTGQAFLGSPLHF
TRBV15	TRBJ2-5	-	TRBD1	TGTGCCACCAGCACTATCCTACAGGGGGGAGAGACCCAGTACTTC	CATSTILQGGETQYF
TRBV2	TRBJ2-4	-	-	TGTGCCAGCAGCGGACAGGGAGGGGCCAAAAACATTCAGTACTTC	CASSGQGGAKNIQYF
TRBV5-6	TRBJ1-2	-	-	TGTGCCAGCAGCCCCGGACAGAGTAACTATGGCTACACCTTC	CASSPGQSNYGYTF
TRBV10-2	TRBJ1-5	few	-	TGCGCCAGCACTTCGGGGATAATCAATCAGCCCCAGCATTTT	CASTSGIINQPQHF
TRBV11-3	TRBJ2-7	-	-	TGTGCCAGCAGCCCAGGACGGGAAAACTACGAGCAGTACTTC	CASSPGRENYEQYF
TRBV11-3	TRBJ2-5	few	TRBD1	TGTGCCAGCAGCTTAGGGACAGGGGTCGAACAAGAGACCCAGTACTTC	CASSLGTGVEQETQYF
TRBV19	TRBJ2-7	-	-	TGTGCCAGTAGTCCCCGGAGAGGCGAGCAGTACTTC	CASSPRRGEQYF
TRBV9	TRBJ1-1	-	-	TGTGCCAGCAGCGCCGCCGGACGGGGTACTGAAGCTTTCTTT	CASSAAGRGTEAFF
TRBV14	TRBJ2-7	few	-	TGTGCCAGCAGCCAAGATCTCTTTGGGAGTCGGGACGAGCAGTACTTC	CASSQDLFGSRDEQYF
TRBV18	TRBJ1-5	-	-	TGTGCCAGCTCACCAGGAGGGGATTTAGCGGGCAATCAGCCCCAGCATTTT	CASSPGGDLAGNQPQHF
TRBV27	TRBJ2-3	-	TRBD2	TGTGCCAGCAGTCTAGCGGGAGGGCCGGAAGATACGCAGTATTTT	CASSLAGGPEDTQYF
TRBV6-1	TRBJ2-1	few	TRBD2	TGTGCCAGCAGTGAACAGAACTTAGCGGGCGCTAGGGAGCAGTTCTTC	CASSEQNLAGAREQFF
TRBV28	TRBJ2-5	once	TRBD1	TGTGCCAGCAGTTTAGGCAGGGGGCATGATCGGAAAGAGACCCAGTACTTC	CASSLGRGHDRKETQYF
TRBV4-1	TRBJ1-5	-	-	TGCGCCAGCAGCCAAGATTCGGGGAGGCAGCCCCAGCATTTT	CASSQDSGRQPQHF
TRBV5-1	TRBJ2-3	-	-	TGCGCCAGCAGCCTGGAAATTCGCAGCGGGAGCACAGATACGCAGTATTTT	CASSLEIRSGSTDTQYF
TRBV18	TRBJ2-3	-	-	TGTGCCAGCTCACCTCTCGGACTTCGCACAGATACGCAGTATTTT	CASSPLGLRTDTQYF
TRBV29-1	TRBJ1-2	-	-	TGCAGCGGCGCCAGGGGCGATGGCTACACCTTC	CSGARGDGYTF
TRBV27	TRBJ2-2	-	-	TGTGCCAGCAGTTCGCCCTTGGAGGGTAGGGCCGGGGAGCTGTTTTTT	CASSSPLEGRAGELFF
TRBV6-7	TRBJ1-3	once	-	TGTGCCAGCAGTTATTCAGGGATCCTCTCTGGAAACACCATATATTTT	CASSYSGILSGNTIYF
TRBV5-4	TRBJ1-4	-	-	TGTGCCAGCAGCTTGTCTGGTGGGCCTGGGAGTGAAAAACTGTTTTTT	CASSLSGGPGSEKLFF
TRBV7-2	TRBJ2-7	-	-	TGTGCCAGCAGCTTGTCCAGGGGTGTCTACGAGCAGTACTTC	CASSLSRGVYEQYF
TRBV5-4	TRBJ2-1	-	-	TGTGCCAGCAGACCCTCCCAGGGTATTGAGCAGTTCTTC	CASRPSQGIEQFF
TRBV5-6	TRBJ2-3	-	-	TGTGCCAGCTCTCTACAGTTCACAGATACGCAGTATTTT	CASSLQFTDTQYF
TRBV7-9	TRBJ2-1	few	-	TGTGCCAGCAGCACAACGGACTATTTCTCCTACAATGAGCAGTTCTTC	CASSTTDYFSYNEQFF
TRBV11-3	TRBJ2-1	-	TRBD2	TGTGCCAGCAGCACCGGACTAGCGGGAATAAATGAGCAGTTCTTC	CASSTGLAGINEQFF
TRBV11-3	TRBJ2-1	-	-	TGTGCCAGCCGCGGGGAGAACAATGAGCAGTTCTTC	CASRGENNEQFF
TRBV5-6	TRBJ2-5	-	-	TGTGCCAGCAGCACAGGGTTTTCGCGACGAAAGTACTTC	CASSTGFSRRKYF
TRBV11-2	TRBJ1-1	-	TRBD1	TGTGCCAGCAGTTCCGGGACAGGGGCCCTTCAAGCTTTCTTT	CASSSGTGALQAFF
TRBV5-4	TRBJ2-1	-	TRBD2	TGTGCCAGCAGACGACTAGCGGGAGCGTACAATGAGCAGTTCTTC	CASRRLAGAYNEQFF
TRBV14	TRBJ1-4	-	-	TGTGCCAGCAGCCGGGCAGGGGAAACTAATGAAAAACTGTTTTTT	CASSRAGETNEKLFF
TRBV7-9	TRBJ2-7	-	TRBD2	TGTGCCAGCAGCCCTCTTGGCGGGAGTACCCTGTGGTTC	CASSPLGGSTLWF